A single sample gave rise to the 25 T cell receptor beta chains below, sequenced in a study of OX40 agonist ivuxolimab in advanced cancers. Data came from immunoSEQ multiplex PCR; TCRdb stores just in-frame clones and leaves some out. The sample yields fewer than 55,000 clones, 75% to 90% seen once. Sequencing was performed on CD4+ or CD8+ T cells sorted from blood, taken in a trial of the OX40 agonist ivuxolimab. These receptors were taken from an adult with an advanced solid tumor such as melanoma, head and neck, liver or kidney cancer.

CDR3 region: CASSPGDRSGGELFF. Here the CDR3 DNA reads TGTGCCAGCAGCCCAGGGGACAGGTCTGGCGGGGAGCTGTTTTTT. This sequence joins TRBV9 and TRBJ2-2, with 8 bases that match TRBD1. Trimming at V came to 4 bases and at J to 7 bases, leaving 9 bases not matched to a gene. This CDR3 contains 15 residues. CDR1 is SGDLS, CDR2 YYNGEE, per germline.

The chain joins TRBV15 to TRBJ2-5; tentatively, D is TRBD1 (5 bases). Trimming left V 0 bases short and J 2 bases short, with 13 bases between. The CDR3 loop spans 16 amino acids. The germline gives CDR1 LNHNV, CDR2 YYDKDF (reference sequence). CDR3 residues: CATSRDPTVNQETQYF. CDR3 DNA sequence: TGTGCCACCAGCAGAGATCCGACAGTTAATCAAGAGACCCAGTACTTC.

The rearrangement links TRBV6-6 to TRBJ2-7; TRBD1 matches at 10 bases. CDR1 and CDR2 (germline): MNHNY, SVGAGI (reference sequence). The J segment lost 2 bases and the V segment lost 2 bases, leaving 3 bases of the junction unmatched. CDR3 length: 15 amino acids. Here the CDR3 reads CASSYPGQGTYEQYF. CDR3 bases: TGTGCCAGCAGTTACCCGGGACAGGGGACCTACGAGCAGTACTTC.

The gene calls are TRBV28 and TRBJ1-5, with D maybe TRBD1 (5 bases). V lost 3 bases and J lost 7, with 13 bases in between. The germline V gene has CDR1 MDHEN and CDR2 SYDVKM. This CDR3 is built from 14 residues. The DNA for the CDR3 is TGTGCCAGCAGTTTCAGGGCAGGGCACCAGCCCCAGCATTTT. Translating it yields CASSFRAGHQPQHF.

V and J are TRBV5-8 and TRBJ1-1, with D uncertain. The germline gives CDR1 SGHTS, CDR2 YDEGEE. Trimming pared 1 base from V and 4 bases from J, leaving 11 bases between. The CDR3 has 14 residues. CDR3 in DNA: TGTGCCAGCAGCTTGTCCGGCAAACTCACTGAAGCTTTCTTT. Translation: CASSLSGKLTEAFF.

This chain joins TRBV5-6 and TRBJ2-7; maybe TRBD1 (6 bases). V was shortened by 1 base and J by 9 bases, with 14 bases between the two germline ends. The germline V gene has CDR1 SGHDT and CDR2 YYEEEE. The CDR3 consists of 13 residues. In nucleotides, the CDR3 is TGTGCCAGCAGCTTGCTACAGGGTTTGAGGCAGTACGTC. Residues: CASSLLQGLRQYV.

This chain links TRBV4-1 with TRBJ2-1, with D perhaps being TRBD1 or TRBD2 (7 bases each). CDR1 MGHRA and CDR2 YSYEKL come from the germline V gene. This CDR3 spans 15 amino acids. The ends were cut back, 3 bases at V and 7 bases at J, with 16 bases in the middle. This CDR3 reads CASSHARQGGNEQFF. The CDR3 nucleotides read TGCGCCAGCAGCCACGCCCGGCAGGGGGGGAATGAGCAGTTCTTC.

V gene TRBV5-6 combines with J gene TRBJ2-1; D ambiguous. The CDR3 is 15 residues long. CDR1 and CDR2 (germline): SGHDT, YYEEEE. With 4 bases removed from V and 3 bases from J, the gap between germline ends came to 14 bases. The CDR3 DNA sequence: TGTGCCAGCAGCCTGTTCAGTGAGAGCTACAATGAGCAGTTCTTC. It encodes CASSLFSESYNEQFF.

The chain joins TRBV28 to TRBJ2-3; 7 nucleotides agree with TRBD2. The germline gives CDR1 MDHEN, CDR2 SYDVKM. Losses at the gene ends were 7 bases for V and 1 base for J; bases not matched to a gene: 8. CDR3 length equals 15 residues. The CDR3 spells CASNPSGRGTDTQYF. CDR3 coding DNA: TGTGCCAGCAACCCTTCGGGGAGGGGCACAGATACGCAGTATTTT.

The chain carries TRBV5-1 and TRBJ1-1, with TRBD1 identical over 7 bases. The CDR3 totals 16 residues. Germline lookup yields CDR1 SGHRS and CDR2 YFSETQ. With 4 bases clipped from V and 1 base from J, the junction kept 10 bases outside the gene matches. The CDR3 sequence: CASSLDAGGANTEAFF. DNA for the CDR3: TGCGCCAGCAGCCTCGACGCAGGGGGAGCGAACACTGAAGCTTTCTTT.

J is TRBJ1-4 and V is TRBV6-5, with 7 bases that match TRBD1. The CDR3 totals 14 residues. Per germline, CDR1 MNHEY and CDR2 SVGAGI. The V gene end was trimmed by 5 bases and the J gene end by 5 bases; junction bases not matched to a gene: 5. The chain's CDR3 is CASSLDRLNEKLFF. The CDR3 nucleotides read TGTGCCAGCAGTCTGGACAGGTTGAATGAAAAACTGTTTTTT.

The chain has TRBV6-5 and TRBJ1-2; no clear D gene. Germline CDR1 MNHEY, CDR2 SVGAGI. The length of the CDR3 is 14 residues. The V end lost 6 bases, the J end lost 6 bases, and 17 bases lay between the germline ends. In DNA, the CDR3 is TGTGCCAGCAGCCCTTCCACCGACCCAAATGGCTACACCTTC. As protein: CASSPSTDPNGYTF.

The gene calls are TRBV2 and TRBJ2-3; D possibly matches TRBD1 or TRBD2 (5 bases each). CDR1 and CDR2 from the germline V gene are SNHLY and FYNNEI. V lost 1 base, J lost 1 base, and 6 bases lay in between. This CDR3 has 14 amino acids. The CDR3 loop reads CASSEGGGTDTQYF. CDR3 sequence (DNA): TGTGCCAGCAGTGAAGGAGGGGGCACAGATACGCAGTATTTT. The whole variable domain, filled in from reference TRBV2 and TRBJ2-3, reads EPEVTQTPSHQVTQMGQEVILRCVPISNHLYFYWYRQILGQKVEFLVSFYNNEISEKSEIFDDQFSVERPDGSNFTLKIRSTKLEDSAMYFCASSEGGGTDTQYFGPGTRLTVL.

J is TRBJ1-2 and V is TRBV6-4; 9 bases fit TRBD1. After removal of 6 bases from V and 6 bases from J, the junction contained 8 bases not matched to a gene. CDR3 length: 14 residues. Germline CDR1 MRHNA, CDR2 SNTAGT. DNA for the CDR3: TGTGCCAGCAGGGGGACAGGGCGCGGGGATGGCTACACCTTC. It encodes CASRGTGRGDGYTF.

The V call is TRBV7-2, the J call TRBJ2-2, with D possibly matching TRBD1 (5 bases). CDR1 and CDR2 (germline): SGHTA, FQGNSA. CDR3 length: 16 amino acids. The V end was cut by 2 bases, the J end by 1 base, with 11 bases between. CDR3 region: CASSLSGRLNTGELFF. The CDR3 DNA is TGTGCCAGCAGCTTATCAGGGCGGTTGAACACCGGGGAGCTGTTTTTT.

The chain couples TRBV6-1 to TRBJ1-2, with TRBD1 as a possible D gene (5 bases). The CDR3 contains 14 residues. Germline V CDR1 and CDR2: MNHNS, SASEGT. Trimming left V 8 bases short and J 4 bases short, with 17 bases between. This CDR3 reads CASPPFRQGYGYTF. CDR3 DNA sequence: TGTGCCAGCCCCCCTTTCAGGCAGGGCTATGGCTACACCTTC.

CDR3 nucleotides: TGTGCCAGCAGTTCCGGGACTTACACCTCCGAGCAGTACGTC. Protein product: CASSSGTYTSEQYV. This sequence joins TRBV6-5 and TRBJ2-7; possibly TRBD2 for D (6 bases). Germline-derived CDR1 and CDR2 are MNHEY and SVGAGI. The CDR3 is 14 amino acids. V shed 4 bases and J shed 6 bases, with 16 bases lying between them.

This chain links TRBV4-1 with TRBJ1-5, with no clear D. Germline V gene data show CDR1 as MGHRA and CDR2 as YSYEKL. The V end lost 0 bases, the J end lost 7 bases, and 7 bases lay between the germline ends. This CDR3 region has 13 residues. The CDR3 bases are TGCGCCAGCAGCCAAGACCCGGGGCAGCCCCAGCATTTT. It yields the protein CASSQDPGQPQHF.

The chain couples TRBV28 to TRBJ2-2; 7 positions match TRBD2. The germline V gene encodes CDR1 MDHEN and CDR2 SYDVKM. After removal of 6 bases from V and 3 bases from J, the junction contained 4 bases not matched to a gene. This CDR3 spans 14 amino acids. The chain's CDR3 is CASRSGVHTGELFF. CDR3 nucleotides: TGTGCCAGCAGGAGCGGGGTTCACACCGGGGAGCTGTTTTTT.

This clone was observed a handful of times. This chain uses TRBV28 with TRBJ1-5; 9 positions agree with TRBD1. Germline trimming cut 6 bases from V and 6 bases from J; bases unmatched to any gene: 6. Germline CDR1 reads MDHEN; CDR2 reads SYDVKM. This CDR3 contains 14 residues. The CDR3 DNA reads TGTGCCAGCAGACGGACAGGGGCAGCTCAGCCCCAGCATTTT. This gives the protein CASRRTGAAQPQHF.

The gene calls are TRBV11-3 and TRBJ1-1; D might be TRBD1 (6 bases). V was clipped by 5 bases and J by 1 base, with 14 bases between them. Germline-derived CDR1 and CDR2 are SGHNT and YENEEA. This CDR3 contains 15 residues. The CDR3 sequence is CASSRGGQTNTEAFF. The CDR3 bases are TGTGCCAGCAGCCGGGGGGGGCAGACGAACACTGAAGCTTTCTTT.

The CDR3 sequence is CASSPRGLISTEPQHF. CDR3 sequence (DNA): TGTGCCAGCTCACCACGGGGGCTTATCTCCACGGAGCCCCAGCATTTT. This rearrangement joins TRBV18 to TRBJ1-5; weak D call: TRBD1 (6 bases). V lost 1 base and J lost 8, with 18 bases in between. The CDR3 is 16 amino acids. The germline V gene encodes CDR1 KGHSH and CDR2 LQKENI.

The chain links TRBV19 to TRBJ1-1, with a tentative D call TRBD1 (5 bases). The V gene lost 5 bases and the J gene lost 1 base, with 11 bases spanning the gap. The germline V gene encodes CDR1 LNHDA and CDR2 SQIVND (reference sequence). This CDR3 comprises 14 residues. CDR3 in DNA: TGTGCCAGTAGTCCCCTTGGGGGGAACACTGAAGCTTTCTTT. It encodes CASSPLGGNTEAFF.

V is TRBV5-1 and J is TRBJ2-2, with 9 bases identical to TRBD1. CDR1 and CDR2 (germline): SGHRS, YFSETQ. V lost 0 bases to trimming and J lost 3 bases; unmatched junction nucleotides: 3. This CDR3 is built from 16 residues. This CDR3 reads CASSLGTGVDTGELFF. DNA for the CDR3: TGCGCCAGCAGCTTGGGGACAGGGGTGGACACCGGGGAGCTGTTTTTT.

This rearrangement joins TRBV7-2 to TRBJ2-7; unclear D gene. The CDR3 is 13 amino acids. V lost 2 bases, J lost 2 bases, and 7 bases lay in between. Germline lookup yields CDR1 SGHTA and CDR2 FQGNSA. The CDR3 is CASSLTGPYEQYF. In DNA form, the CDR3 reads TGTGCCAGCAGCTTAACCGGCCCCTACGAGCAGTACTTC.